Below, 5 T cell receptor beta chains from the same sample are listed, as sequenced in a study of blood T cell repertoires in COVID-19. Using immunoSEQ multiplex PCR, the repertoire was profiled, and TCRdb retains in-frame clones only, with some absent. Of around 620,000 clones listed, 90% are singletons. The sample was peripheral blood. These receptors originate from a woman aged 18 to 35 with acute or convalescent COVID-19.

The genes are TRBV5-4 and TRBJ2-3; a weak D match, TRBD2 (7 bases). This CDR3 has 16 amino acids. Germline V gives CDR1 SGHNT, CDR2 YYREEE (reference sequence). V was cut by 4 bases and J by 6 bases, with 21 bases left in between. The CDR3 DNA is TGTGCCAGCAGCAGAACAGGGAGGGAATGGGGGGATACGCAGTATTTT. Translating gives CASSRTGREWGDTQYF.

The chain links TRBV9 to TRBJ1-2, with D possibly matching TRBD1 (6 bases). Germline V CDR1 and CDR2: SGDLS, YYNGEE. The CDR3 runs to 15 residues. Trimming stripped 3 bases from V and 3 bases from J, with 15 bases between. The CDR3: CASSATSGVDYGYTF. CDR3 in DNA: TGTGCCAGCAGCGCCACCTCAGGGGTGGACTATGGCTACACCTTC.

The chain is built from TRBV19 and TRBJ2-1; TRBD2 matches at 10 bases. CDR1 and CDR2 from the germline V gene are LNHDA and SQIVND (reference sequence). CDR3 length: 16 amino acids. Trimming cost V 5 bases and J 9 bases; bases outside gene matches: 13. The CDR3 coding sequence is TGTGCCAGTAGTGATACAAAGCGGGGGGGCTCTCCTGAGCAGTTCTTC. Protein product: CASSDTKRGGSPEQFF.

CDR3 in amino acids: CASSFPDRANYGYTF. CDR3 nucleotide sequence: TGTGCCAGTAGTTTTCCGGACAGAGCTAACTATGGCTACACCTTC. The chain carries TRBV19 and TRBJ1-2; TRBD1 might be the D (6 bases). V was shortened by 5 bases and J by 0 bases, with 13 bases between the two germline ends. CDR3 size: 15 residues. Germline loops: CDR1 LNHDA, CDR2 SQIVND (reference sequence).

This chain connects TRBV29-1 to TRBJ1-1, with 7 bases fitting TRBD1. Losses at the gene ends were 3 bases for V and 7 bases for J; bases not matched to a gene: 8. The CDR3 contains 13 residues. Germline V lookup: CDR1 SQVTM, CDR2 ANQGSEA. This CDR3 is CSVEGTDYREAFF. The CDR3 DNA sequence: TGCAGCGTTGAGGGGACAGACTATCGTGAAGCTTTCTTT.